Listed here are 18 T cell receptor beta chains from one sample, sequenced in a study of shared clonotypes between healthy human individuals. CD45RO-negative, CCR7-selected cells formed the naive CD8 fraction, which excluded terminally differentiated effector memory CD45RA+ cells. Produced via immunoSEQ multiplex PCR; TCRdb's table is partial and in-frame only. The sample lists around 560,000 clones, approximately 96% seen once, with 0.11% in the top ten. The sequenced sample consisted of naive CD8+ T cells sorted from blood. These receptors originate from a woman aged 25-40 years in good health.

The chain joins TRBV13 to TRBJ1-1, with D tentatively TRBD1 (5 bases). This CDR3 region has 17 residues. Germline CDR1 PRHDT, CDR2 FYEKMQ (reference sequence). Trimming removed 2 bases from V and 0 bases from J, with 16 bases in between. The CDR3 DNA reads TGTGCCAGCAGCTTACCCCATGCTGGGGCGGTGAACACTGAAGCTTTCTTT. Encoded protein: CASSLPHAGAVNTEAFF.

The rearrangement joins TRBV10-3 to TRBJ1-2; D not resolved. Trimming removed 2 bases at V and 3 bases at J, with 16 bases between. Germline lookup yields CDR1 ENHRY and CDR2 SYGVKD. The CDR3 runs 16 residues. CDR3 amino acids: CAISEPDEGPHYGYTF. The CDR3 DNA follows: TGTGCCATCAGTGAGCCCGATGAGGGCCCCCACTATGGCTACACCTTC.

In the case of this clone: A junction boundary mismatches the germline segment, possibly from a read error. The J gene is TRBJ1-2, the V gene TRBV28, with 8 positions matching TRBD1. The V gene's germline CDR1 is MDHEN and CDR2 SYDVKM. This CDR3 is built from 15 residues. DNA for the CDR3: TGTGCCAGCCGTTTTGTCGGGCAGGGGGCGCTCGGCTACACCTTC. It translates to CASRFVGQGALGYTF.

This clone was detected once. This chain connects TRBV7-9 to TRBJ1-3, with D maybe TRBD1 (5 bases). Trimming cost V 4 bases and J 0 bases, with 13 bases left between them. Germline values: CDR1 SEHNR, CDR2 FQNEAQ (reference sequence). The CDR3 is 16 amino acids. Written as DNA, the CDR3 is TGTGCCAGCAGCTCTATTACAGGCAACTCTGGAAACACCATATATTTT. It codes for CASSSITGNSGNTIYF.

This sequence joins TRBV28 and TRBJ2-3; D is unresolved. The CDR3 has 14 residues. Germline CDR1 reads MDHEN; CDR2 reads SYDVKM. V gave up 6 bases and J gave up 4 bases, with 14 bases separating them. As DNA, the CDR3 is TGTGCCAGCAGATATACAGAGGTCGCAGATACGCAGTATTTT. The encoded protein is CASRYTEVADTQYF.

This clone was seen a handful of times. The genes are TRBV7-9 and TRBJ1-1; the D gene is possibly TRBD1 (5 bases). Germline V gives CDR1 SEHNR, CDR2 FQNEAQ (reference sequence). V lost 5 bases, J lost 0 bases, and 10 bases lay in between. The CDR3 length is 14 residues. CDR3 sequence: CASSAGLMNTEAFF. The CDR3 nucleotides read TGTGCCAGCAGCGCGGGACTGATGAACACTGAAGCTTTCTTT. Supplemented by reference TRBV7-9 and TRBJ1-1, the full variable domain reads DTGVSQNPRHKITKRGQNVTFRCDPISEHNRLYWYRQTLGQGPEFLTYFQNEAQLEKSRLLSDRFSAERPKGSFSTLEIQRTEQGDSAMYLCASSAGLMNTEAFFGQGTRLTVV.

The chain has TRBV29-1 and TRBJ2-1, with TRBD1 matching over 10 bases. Germline V gene sequence: CDR1 SQVTM, CDR2 ANQGSEA. V lost 6 bases and J lost 0; bases outside the gene matches: 5. This CDR3 contains 15 residues. DNA of the CDR3: TGCAGCGTCGCGGACAGGGGGAGCTCCTACAATGAGCAGTTCTTC. It yields the protein CSVADRGSSYNEQFF.

The chain links TRBV15 to TRBJ2-7; D might be TRBD1 or TRBD2, each matching 5 bases. The CDR3 is 12 amino acids. The germline V gene encodes CDR1 LNHNV and CDR2 YYDKDF (reference sequence). V was trimmed by 10 bases and J by 4 bases, leaving 14 bases between them. Written as DNA, the CDR3 is TGTGCCATTGGGGACCCTTCATACGAGCAGTACTTC. Its protein is CAIGDPSYEQYF.

The chain combines TRBV28 with TRBJ1-5; D possibly corresponds to TRBD1 (6 bases). This CDR3 is built from 13 residues. Looked up from germline, CDR1 is MDHEN and CDR2 is SYDVKM. Deletions cut 6 bases from V and 11 bases from J, with 17 bases between. CDR3 loop: CASSPGHPLTQHF. DNA for the CDR3: TGTGCCAGCAGCCCGGGACACCCTTTGACCCAGCATTTT.

The V and J genes are TRBV9 and TRBJ2-1; D call uncertain. Germline lookup yields CDR1 SGDLS and CDR2 YYNGEE. V lost 4 bases and J lost 7, with 15 bases in between. The CDR3 has 14 residues. The CDR3 DNA reads TGTGCCAGCAGCTTCCCGGACCTAAGGAATGAGCAGTTCTTC. Translating it yields CASSFPDLRNEQFF.

This clone was found once. V and J are TRBV19 and TRBJ1-1, with TRBD1 matching over 7 bases. This CDR3 contains 17 residues. The junction had 10 bases not matched to a gene; V was cut back by 3 bases and J by 0 bases. In germline, CDR1 is LNHDA, CDR2 SQIVND (reference sequence). CDR3 protein: CASSIGAETGMNTEAFF. CDR3 coding DNA: TGTGCCAGTAGTATTGGGGCCGAGACAGGGATGAACACTGAAGCTTTCTTT.

This clone was observed a single time. This chain connects TRBV27 to TRBJ2-4, with D maybe TRBD2 (5 bases). CDR3 length: 14 amino acids. V lost 2 bases to trimming and J lost 1 base, with 6 bases between them. Germline V CDR1 and CDR2: MNHEY, SMNVEV (reference sequence). In nucleotides, the CDR3 is TGTGCCAGCAGTTTACGCGGGGCCAAAAACATTCAGTACTTC. Translated: CASSLRGAKNIQYF.

The CDR3: CASSSLGRNQPQHF. The CDR3 DNA reads TGTGCCAGCAGCTCCTTGGGGCGTAATCAGCCCCAGCATTTT. The rearrangement uses TRBV27 and TRBJ1-5; a possible D gene is TRBD1 (5 bases). The germline V gene has CDR1 MNHEY and CDR2 SMNVEV (reference sequence). The CDR3 sequence is 14 residues long. V lost 6 bases and J lost 4, with 13 bases in between.

The V and J genes are TRBV11-3 and TRBJ2-7; TRBD2 aligns across 13 bases. CDR1 and CDR2 from the germline V gene are SGHNT and YENEEA. V trimming: 6 bases; J trimming: 7 bases; junction bases outside the gene matches: 18. There are 18 residues in the CDR3. The CDR3 nucleotides read TGTGCCAGCAGTCCCTCCGGGACAGGGACTAGCGGGATGGGTGAGCAGTACTTC. Its translation: CASSPSGTGTSGMGEQYF.

The rearrangement joins TRBV7-9 to TRBJ2-5; 11 bases line up with TRBD2. V lost 5 bases to trimming and J lost 3 bases; unmatched junction nucleotides: 5. Germline assignment: CDR1 SEHNR and CDR2 FQNEAQ (reference sequence). CDR3 length equals 15 residues. CDR3 in amino acids: CASSPGTSGEETQYF. CDR3 in DNA: TGTGCCAGCAGCCCGGGGACTAGCGGTGAAGAGACCCAGTACTTC.

V is TRBV7-9 and J is TRBJ2-7; TRBD1 matches at 8 bases. This CDR3 is 14 amino acids long. The junction had 6 bases not matched to a gene; V was cut back by 2 bases and J by 6 bases. The germline V gene encodes CDR1 SEHNR and CDR2 FQNEAQ (reference sequence). The CDR3 here is CASSLPRGHREQYF. The CDR3 nucleotides read TGTGCCAGCAGCTTACCCAGGGGGCACCGCGAGCAGTACTTC.

This clone occurred a few times. The chain carries TRBV21-1 and TRBJ1-1. TRBV21-1 is tagged as a pseudogene. This CDR3 contains 15 residues. The CDR3 nucleotides read TGTGCCAGGGGAGGTACCGACGTGGACGACACTGAAGCTTTCTTT. It yields the protein CARGGTDVDDTEAFF.

This chain joins TRBV9 and TRBJ2-5; 8 bases line up with TRBD1. CDR1 is SGDLS, CDR2 YYNGEE, per germline. The CDR3 runs to 16 residues. With V trimmed by 0 bases and J by 5 bases, 9 bases remained unmatched. The CDR3 coding sequence is TGTGCCAGCAGCGTAGAGTCCGCGGCAGGGGGCGAGACCCAGTACTTC. This sequence encodes CASSVESAAGGETQYF.